The 27 T cell receptor beta chains listed next were all sequenced from one sample in a study of T cell clonotyping in hematopoietic cell transplantation. Time point given: recipient sample about 28 days before transplant, after cytoreduction. Method: immunoSEQ multiplex PCR; TCRdb's copy keeps in-frame clones and lacks some. Found here are fewer than 20,000 clones, about 92% of them singletons; the top ten hold roughly 1.8%. The sequencing used peripheral blood mononuclear cells, collected before stem cell transplant. These receptors were obtained from a man aged 18 to 35 with biphenotypic leukemia. Some clones in this sample may be carry-over from other donors' samples.

The rearrangement uses TRBV11-2 and TRBJ2-7; D gene ambiguous. The germline V and J ends were trimmed by 5 bases and 2 bases, with 16 bases remaining between them. Germline loops: CDR1 SGHAT, CDR2 FQNNGV. The CDR3 covers 15 residues. As DNA, the CDR3 is TGTGCCAGCAGCGAATCCGGGTCGCAAACCTACGAGCAGTACTTC. Its translation is CASSESGSQTYEQYF.

This rearrangement joins TRBV29-1 to TRBJ2-7, with a weak D call TRBD1 (6 bases). The germline V and J ends were trimmed by 4 bases and 3 bases, with 16 bases remaining between them. Germline V gene data show CDR1 as SQVTM and CDR2 as ANQGSEA. The CDR3 loop spans 14 amino acids. The CDR3: CSVGGTGQHYEQYF. CDR3 nucleotide sequence: TGCAGCGTTGGAGGAACAGGGCAGCACTACGAGCAGTACTTC.

The V call is TRBV5-1, the J call TRBJ2-1, with TRBD2 matching over 9 bases. Germline V gene data show CDR1 as SGHRS and CDR2 as YFSETQ. This CDR3 has 16 amino acids. V shed 4 bases and J 8 bases; nucleotides not matched to a gene: 13. The CDR3 here is CASSVAGTSRGYEQFF. CDR3 in DNA: TGCGCCAGCAGCGTCGCCGGGACTAGCAGGGGCTATGAGCAGTTCTTC.

A single count supports this clone. V is TRBV10-3 and J is TRBJ1-2; TRBD1 aligns across 10 bases. There are 15 residues in the CDR3. With 6 bases clipped from V and 4 bases from J, the junction kept 8 bases outside the gene matches. The germline gives CDR1 ENHRY, CDR2 SYGVKD. CDR3 sequence reads: CAISAGTGVGYGYTF. DNA of the CDR3: TGTGCCATCAGCGCCGGGACAGGGGTCGGCTATGGCTACACCTTC.

The chain employs TRBV30 and TRBJ1-2; 7 positions agree with TRBD1. CDR3 size: 13 residues. Germline V gene lookup returns CDR1 GTSNPN and CDR2 SVGIG (reference sequence). Trimming took 3 bases from V and 3 from J; bases not matched to a gene: 4. CDR3 sequence reads: CAWRQGIDYGYTF. CDR3 nucleotide sequence: TGTGCCTGGAGACAGGGGATAGACTATGGCTACACCTTC.

The chain employs TRBV2 and TRBJ1-5; D uncertain. CDR3 length: 13 residues. Trimming stripped 6 bases from V and 3 bases from J, with 9 bases between. Germline assignment: CDR1 SNHLY and CDR2 FYNNEI. Here the CDR3 reads CASRRGINQPQHF. The CDR3 DNA reads as TGTGCCAGCAGACGGGGAATCAATCAGCCCCAGCATTTT. Filled out from reference TRBV2 and TRBJ1-5, the complete variable domain reads EPEVTQTPSHQVTQMGQEVILRCVPISNHLYFYWYRQILGQKVEFLVSFYNNEISEKSEIFDDQFSVERPDGSNFTLKIRSTKLEDSAMYFCASRRGINQPQHFGDGTRLSIL.

The V and J genes are TRBV11-2 and TRBJ2-7; 7 bases match TRBD1. The CDR3 has 15 amino acids. CDR1 and CDR2 (germline): SGHAT, FQNNGV. The V and J ends lost 5 bases and 2 bases, in that order; junction bases with no gene match: 9. CDR3 region: CASSTHRGRAYEQYF. DNA of the CDR3: TGTGCCAGCAGCACCCACAGGGGTCGCGCCTACGAGCAGTACTTC.

The chain employs TRBV5-1 and TRBJ1-2; D is uncertain. Germline lookup yields CDR1 SGHRS and CDR2 YFSETQ. Trimming removed 4 bases at V and 6 bases at J, with 28 bases between. This CDR3 comprises 18 residues. CDR3 region: CASSPDGRVGSLRNGYTF. CDR3 sequence (DNA): TGCGCCAGCAGCCCTGATGGTAGGGTGGGTTCTCTAAGAAATGGCTACACCTTC.

The chain has TRBV5-6 and TRBJ1-2, with 8 bases lining up with TRBD1. Unmatched junction bases numbered 12, after V lost 4 bases and J lost 4 bases. The V gene's germline CDR1 is SGHDT and CDR2 YYEEEE. The CDR3 is made up of 16 amino acids. In DNA form, the CDR3 reads TGTGCCAGCAGCACTTTACAGGGGGATCCTTTCTATGGCTACACCTTC. Encoded protein: CASSTLQGDPFYGYTF.

The J gene is TRBJ2-2, the V gene TRBV25-1, with D possibly TRBD1 on 6 matching bases. Germline V gene data show CDR1 as MGHDK and CDR2 as SYGVNS. The CDR3 contains 14 residues. The ends were cut back, 9 bases at V and 0 bases at J, with 11 bases in the middle. CDR3 in amino acids: CASEDRSNTGELFF. Here the CDR3 DNA reads TGTGCCAGTGAGGACAGATCGAACACCGGGGAGCTGTTTTTT.

V and J are TRBV9 and TRBJ2-5; D is unresolved. Germline V CDR1 and CDR2: SGDLS, YYNGEE. The CDR3 has 13 amino acids. V was trimmed by 0 bases and J by 5 bases, leaving 8 bases between them. The CDR3 DNA reads TGTGCCAGCAGCGTAGACCGGTGGGAGACCCAGTACTTC. This encodes CASSVDRWETQYF.

The chain carries TRBV9 and TRBJ2-1; possibly TRBD1 or TRBD2 for D (5 bases each). Trimming removed 6 bases at V and 4 bases at J, with 20 bases between. CDR1 and CDR2 (germline): SGDLS, YYNGEE. The CDR3 spans 16 residues. The CDR3 region has the DNA TGTGCCAGCATCCCGGGGCGGTCCCTCCCTTACAATGAGCAGTTCTTC. Its translation: CASIPGRSLPYNEQFF.

The chain has TRBV5-4 and TRBJ2-7, with 7 bases aligning to TRBD1. The germline CDR1 and CDR2 sequences are SGHNT and YYREEE (reference sequence). The V gene end was trimmed by 4 bases and the J gene end by 0 bases; junction bases not matched to a gene: 7. The CDR3 contains 15 residues. The CDR3 coding sequence is TGTGCCAGCAGCCCGGGGACAGCTCACTCCTACGAGCAGTACTTC. Amino acid sequence: CASSPGTAHSYEQYF.

CDR3 nucleotide sequence: TGTGCCAGCAGCCGGGACCCCGGCGGAGATACGCAGTATTTT. Protein sequence: CASSRDPGGDTQYF. The V and J genes are TRBV9 and TRBJ2-3, with D perhaps TRBD1 or TRBD2 (5 bases each). The V end was cut by 4 bases, the J end by 5 bases, with 14 bases between. The CDR3 loop spans 14 amino acids. Germline V lookup: CDR1 SGDLS, CDR2 YYNGEE.

The chain couples TRBV19 to TRBJ2-4; D is ambiguous. The CDR3 is 15 amino acids. Trimming shortened V by 6 bases and J by 1 base, and 13 bases separated the two germline ends. Per the germline V gene, CDR1 is LNHDA and CDR2 is SQIVND (reference sequence). CDR3 in amino acids: CASSVSSDAKNIQYF. The CDR3 region has the DNA TGTGCCAGTAGCGTTTCCAGTGATGCCAAAAACATTCAGTACTTC.

The J gene is TRBJ2-7, the V gene TRBV28; D is perhaps TRBD1 or TRBD2 (5 bases each). CDR1 is MDHEN, CDR2 SYDVKM, per germline. The CDR3 is 13 residues long. V shed 5 bases and J shed 2 bases, with 10 bases lying between them. CDR3 amino acids: CASSDRGPYEQYF. The CDR3 nucleotides are TGTGCCAGCAGTGACCGGGGCCCCTACGAGCAGTACTTC.

CDR3: CTSSQPFPSGGNTGELFF. Written as DNA, the CDR3 is TGCACCAGCAGCCAACCCTTCCCTAGCGGGGGGAACACCGGGGAGCTGTTTTTT. The gene calls are TRBV1 and TRBJ2-2; whether TRBD2, the table's D call, matches the DNA was not checked. TRBV1 is designated a pseudogene. The CDR3 totals 18 residues.

The chain recombines TRBV25-1 with TRBJ1-1; the D is unclear. V was pared by 7 bases and J by 7 bases, with 10 bases between. The CDR3 contains 11 residues. Per the germline V gene, CDR1 is MGHDK and CDR2 is SYGVNS. In DNA, the CDR3 is TGTGCCAGCAAGAGAGTGAGTGAAGCTTTCTTT. This codes for CASKRVSEAFF.

CDR3 protein: CASSLTTVTEAFF. The CDR3 region has the DNA TGCGCCAGCAGCTTGACTACAGTCACTGAAGCTTTCTTT. This chain links TRBV5-1 with TRBJ1-1; D gene uncertain. Germline-derived CDR1 and CDR2 are SGHRS and YFSETQ. Trimming left V 1 base short and J 4 bases short, with 8 bases between. The CDR3 has 13 amino acids.

This rearrangement joins TRBV7-6 to TRBJ1-2; no clear D gene. V lost 1 base and J 4 bases, leaving 13 bases between the germline ends. The CDR3 is 15 residues long. The germline gives CDR1 SGHVS, CDR2 FNYEAQ. The CDR3 loop is CASSLGVPGIYGYTF. CDR3 nucleotides: TGTGCCAGCAGCTTAGGCGTACCTGGGATCTATGGCTACACCTTC.

V is TRBV5-4 and J is TRBJ2-5; D perhaps matches TRBD1 (5 bases). The CDR3 has 13 amino acids. Germline CDR1 SGHNT, CDR2 YYREEE (reference sequence). Trimming took 2 bases from V and 5 from J, leaving 10 bases between them. The CDR3 sequence is CASSFLSGETQYF. The CDR3 coding sequence is TGTGCCAGCAGCTTTCTATCAGGGGAGACCCAGTACTTC.

V usage is TRBV5-1 and J usage is TRBJ2-7; weak D call: TRBD2 (5 bases). V lost 6 bases, J lost 0 bases, and 13 bases lay in between. There are 14 residues in the CDR3. The germline gives CDR1 SGHRS, CDR2 YFSETQ. This chain's CDR3 is CASKFGVDSYEQYF. As DNA, the CDR3 is TGCGCCAGCAAATTCGGGGTTGACTCCTACGAGCAGTACTTC. Combining the CDR3 with reference TRBV5-1 and TRBJ2-7 gives the whole variable domain KAGVTQTPRYLIKTRGQQVTLSCSPISGHRSVSWYQQTPGQGLQFLFEYFSETQRNKGNFPGRFSGRQFSNSRSEMNVSTLELGDSALYLCASKFGVDSYEQYFGPGTRLTVT.

The rearrangement links TRBV5-6 to TRBJ2-7, with 7 bases that match TRBD1. The CDR3 contains 13 residues. Germline CDR1 is SGHDT and CDR2 is YYEEEE. J gave up 3 bases and V 5 bases, and 5 bases lay outside the gene matches. CDR3 DNA: TGTGCCAGCAGTCCTTACAGGGGCTACGAGCAGTACTTC. Its translation: CASSPYRGYEQYF.

The gene calls are TRBV19 and TRBJ2-3; 7 bases fit TRBD1. Germline CDR1 and CDR2: LNHDA and SQIVND (reference sequence). V lost 5 bases and J lost 0; bases outside the gene matches: 5. This CDR3 region has 15 residues. The CDR3 DNA is TGTGCCAGTAGTCCGGGACAGTGGAGCACAGATACGCAGTATTTT. Its translation is CASSPGQWSTDTQYF.

V gene TRBV7-2 combines with J gene TRBJ1-1, with TRBD1 identical over 8 bases. V dropped 5 bases and J dropped 3; count of bases not matched to a gene: 11. The germline V gene encodes CDR1 SGHTA and CDR2 FQGNSA. This CDR3 has 16 amino acids. The CDR3 DNA sequence: TGTGCCAGCAGCATATTCGGACAGGGTAGTTACACTGAAGCTTTCTTT. It translates to CASSIFGQGSYTEAFF.

The chain carries TRBV13 and TRBJ1-2; D is unresolved. Between the trimmed V and J ends, which lost 2 bases and 0 bases, there was a span of 1 base. Germline V lookup: CDR1 PRHDT, CDR2 FYEKMQ (reference sequence). This CDR3 is 12 amino acids long. The CDR3 sequence: CASSLSNYGYTF. For the CDR3, the DNA is TGTGCCAGCAGCTTATCTAACTATGGCTACACCTTC.

The J gene is TRBJ1-6, the V gene TRBV7-6; no firm D call. Germline values: CDR1 SGHVS, CDR2 FNYEAQ. The CDR3 loop spans 14 amino acids. The V end lost 5 bases, the J end lost 8 bases, and 13 bases lay between the germline ends. The CDR3 loop reads CASSLAARDSPLHF. CDR3 nucleotide sequence: TGTGCCAGCAGCCTGGCGGCGCGCGATTCACCCCTCCACTTT.